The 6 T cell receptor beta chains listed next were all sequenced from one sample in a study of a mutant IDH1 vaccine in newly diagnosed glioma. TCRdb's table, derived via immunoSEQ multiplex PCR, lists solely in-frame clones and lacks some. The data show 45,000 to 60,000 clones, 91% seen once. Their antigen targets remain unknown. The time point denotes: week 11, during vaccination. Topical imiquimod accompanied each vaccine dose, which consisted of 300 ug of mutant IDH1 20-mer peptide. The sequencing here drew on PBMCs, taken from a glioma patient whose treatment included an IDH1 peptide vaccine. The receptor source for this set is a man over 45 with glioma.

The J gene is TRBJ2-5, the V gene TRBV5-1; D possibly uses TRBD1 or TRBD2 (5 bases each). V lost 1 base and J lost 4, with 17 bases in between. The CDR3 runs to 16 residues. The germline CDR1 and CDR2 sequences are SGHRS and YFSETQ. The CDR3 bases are TGCGCCAGCAGCTTGAAGGCTCGGGTCGGGGCAGAGACCCAGTACTTC. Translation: CASSLKARVGAETQYF.

Here the CDR3 DNA reads TGTGCCAGCAGTACAGAGTTTAATCAGCCCCAGCATTTT. Its protein product is CASSTEFNQPQHF. The chain is built from TRBV2 and TRBJ1-5; D is undetermined. V dropped 5 bases and J dropped 4 bases, with 9 bases sitting between them. Germline V CDR1 and CDR2: SNHLY, FYNNEI. The CDR3 spans 13 residues.

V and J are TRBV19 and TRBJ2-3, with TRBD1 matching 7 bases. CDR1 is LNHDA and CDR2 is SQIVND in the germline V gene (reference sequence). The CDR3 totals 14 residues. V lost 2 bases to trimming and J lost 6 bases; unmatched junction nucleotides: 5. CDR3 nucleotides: TGTGCCAGTAGTATACAAGGGGGCCCCGATACGCAGTATTTT. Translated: CASSIQGGPDTQYF.

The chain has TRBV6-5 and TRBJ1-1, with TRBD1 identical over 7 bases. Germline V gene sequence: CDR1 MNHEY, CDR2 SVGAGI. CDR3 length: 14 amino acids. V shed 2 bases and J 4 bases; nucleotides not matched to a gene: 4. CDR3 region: CASSYRGRSTEAFF. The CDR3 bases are TGTGCCAGCAGTTACAGGGGGCGCAGCACTGAAGCTTTCTTT.

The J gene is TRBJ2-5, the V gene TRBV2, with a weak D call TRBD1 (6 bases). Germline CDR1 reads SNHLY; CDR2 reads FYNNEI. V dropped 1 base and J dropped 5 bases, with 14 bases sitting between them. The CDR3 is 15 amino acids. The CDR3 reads CASSEEVPQGETQYF. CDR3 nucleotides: TGTGCCAGCAGTGAAGAAGTACCCCAGGGGGAGACCCAGTACTTC.

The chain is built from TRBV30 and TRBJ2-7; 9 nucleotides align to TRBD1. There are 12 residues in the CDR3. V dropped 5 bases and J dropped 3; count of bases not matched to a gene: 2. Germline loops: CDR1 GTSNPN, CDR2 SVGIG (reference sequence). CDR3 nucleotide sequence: TGTGCCTGGGGGACAGGGCGCTACGAGCAGTACTTC. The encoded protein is CAWGTGRYEQYF.